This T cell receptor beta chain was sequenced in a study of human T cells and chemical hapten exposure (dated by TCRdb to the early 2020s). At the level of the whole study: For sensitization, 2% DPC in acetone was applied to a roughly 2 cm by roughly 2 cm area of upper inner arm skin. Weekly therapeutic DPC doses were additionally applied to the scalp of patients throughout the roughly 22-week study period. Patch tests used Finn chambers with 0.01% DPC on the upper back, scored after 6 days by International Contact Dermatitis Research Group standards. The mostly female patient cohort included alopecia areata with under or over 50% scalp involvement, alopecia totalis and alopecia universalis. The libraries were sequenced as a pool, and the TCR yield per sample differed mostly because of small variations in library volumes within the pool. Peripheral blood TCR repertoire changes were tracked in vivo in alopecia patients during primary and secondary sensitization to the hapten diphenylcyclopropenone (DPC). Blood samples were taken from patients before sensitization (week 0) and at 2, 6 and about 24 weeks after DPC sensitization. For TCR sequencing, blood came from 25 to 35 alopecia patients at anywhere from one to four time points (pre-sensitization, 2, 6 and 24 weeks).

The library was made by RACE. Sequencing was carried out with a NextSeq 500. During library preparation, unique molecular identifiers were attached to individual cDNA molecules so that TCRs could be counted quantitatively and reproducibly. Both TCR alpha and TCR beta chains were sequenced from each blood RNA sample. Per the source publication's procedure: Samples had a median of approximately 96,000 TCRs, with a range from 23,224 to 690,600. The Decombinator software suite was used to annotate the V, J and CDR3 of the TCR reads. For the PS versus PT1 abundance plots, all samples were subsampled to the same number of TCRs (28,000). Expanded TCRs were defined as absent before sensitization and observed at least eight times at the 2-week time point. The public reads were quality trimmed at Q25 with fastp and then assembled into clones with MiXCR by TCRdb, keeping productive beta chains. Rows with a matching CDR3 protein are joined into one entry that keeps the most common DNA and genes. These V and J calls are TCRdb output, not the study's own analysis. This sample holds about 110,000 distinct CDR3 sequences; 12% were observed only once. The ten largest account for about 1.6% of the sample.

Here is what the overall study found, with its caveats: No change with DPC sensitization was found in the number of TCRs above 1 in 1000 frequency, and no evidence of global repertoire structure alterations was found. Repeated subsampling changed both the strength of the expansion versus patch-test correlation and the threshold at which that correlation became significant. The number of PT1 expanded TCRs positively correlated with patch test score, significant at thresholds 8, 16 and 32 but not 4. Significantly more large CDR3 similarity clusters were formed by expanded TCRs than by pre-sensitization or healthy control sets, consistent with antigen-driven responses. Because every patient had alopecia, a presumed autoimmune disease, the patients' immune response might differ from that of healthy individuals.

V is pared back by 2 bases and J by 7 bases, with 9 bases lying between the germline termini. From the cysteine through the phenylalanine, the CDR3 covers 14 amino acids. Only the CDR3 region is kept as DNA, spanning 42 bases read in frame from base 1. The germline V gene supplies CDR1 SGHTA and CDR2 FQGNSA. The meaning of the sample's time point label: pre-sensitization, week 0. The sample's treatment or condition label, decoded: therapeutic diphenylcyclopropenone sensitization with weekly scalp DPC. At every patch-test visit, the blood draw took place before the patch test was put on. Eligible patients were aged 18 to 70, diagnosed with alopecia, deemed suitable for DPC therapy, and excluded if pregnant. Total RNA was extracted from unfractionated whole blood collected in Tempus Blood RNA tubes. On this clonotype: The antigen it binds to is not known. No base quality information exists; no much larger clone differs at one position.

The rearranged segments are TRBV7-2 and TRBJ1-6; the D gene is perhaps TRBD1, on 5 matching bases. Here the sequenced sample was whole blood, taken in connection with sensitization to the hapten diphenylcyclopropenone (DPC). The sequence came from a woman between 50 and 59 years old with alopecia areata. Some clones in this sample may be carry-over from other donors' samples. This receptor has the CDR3 CASSLMYRNSPLHF. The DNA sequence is TGTGCCAGCAGCTTAATGTACAGGAATTCACCCCTCCACTTT.